Listed here are 9 T cell receptor beta chains from one sample, sequenced in a study of CD8 T cells in ankylosing spondylitis. Study-wide findings and caveats: Made up of roughly 8 highly homologous variants, a TCR beta motif appeared characteristic of ankylosing spondylitis blood.

No antigen has been assigned to these receptors. TCRdb reanalysed the 5' RACE reads using MiXCR and keeps one entry per CDR3 protein. Of 700,000 to 850,000 distinct CDR3 sequences listed, roughly 12% were seen once; the top ten hold 0.45% to 0.6%. Sequencing was carried out using blood, either unsorted or a sorted T cell fraction (not recorded which). The receptors here all came from a male donor with ankylosing spondylitis.

This clonotype occurred a few times. The chain uses TRBV20-1 and TRBJ1-1, with a weak D call TRBD1 (6 bases). CDR3 length: 15 amino acids. With 3 bases removed from V and 6 bases from J, the gap between germline ends came to 20 bases. CDR1 DFQATT and CDR2 SNEGSKA come from the germline V gene (reference sequence). The CDR3 loop reads CSASLRRQGISEAFF. DNA for the CDR3: TGCAGTGCTAGCCTGAGGCGGCAGGGGATATCTGAAGCTTTCTTT.

This clonotype was detected only a few times. This sequence joins TRBV20-1 and TRBJ2-7; 12 nucleotides line up with TRBD2. Germline CDR1 and CDR2: DFQATT and SNEGSKA (reference sequence). V was pared by 4 bases and J by 3 bases, with 1 base of the junction left unmatched. The CDR3 sequence is 13 residues long. CDR3: CSAMTSGSYEQYF. The CDR3, as DNA: TGCAGTGCTATGACTAGCGGGAGCTACGAGCAGTACTTC.

This clonotype turned up a few times. The chain recombines TRBV27 with TRBJ2-7; 9 bases map to TRBD2. In germline, CDR1 is MNHEY, CDR2 SMNVEV (reference sequence). The CDR3 is 19 residues long. The junction had 19 bases not matched to a gene; V was cut back by 5 bases and J by 2 bases. CDR3 bases: TGTGCCAGCAGTCCCTTCAGGGGCGGGAGGGCCCTTCCACCCTACGAGCAGTACTTC. It yields the protein CASSPFRGGRALPPYEQYF.

This clonotype was recorded a few times. The chain has TRBV20-1 and TRBJ2-7; TRBD1 agrees at 9 bases. Per germline, CDR1 DFQATT and CDR2 SNEGSKA (reference sequence). This CDR3 is built from 12 residues. The V gene end was trimmed by 8 bases and the J gene end by 1 base; junction bases not matched to a gene: 3. The CDR3 DNA reads TGCAGTACGGGACAGGGATCCTACGAGCAGTACTTC. Its translation is CSTGQGSYEQYF.

This clonotype was counted at least ten times. This rearrangement joins TRBV29-1 to TRBJ2-3; no clear D gene. Germline CDR1 and CDR2: SQVTM and ANQGSEA. This CDR3 contains 14 residues. V lost 0 bases and J 1 base, leaving 8 bases between the germline ends. The CDR3 region is CSVEDPQGTDTQYF. CDR3 bases: TGCAGCGTTGAAGATCCGCAGGGCACAGATACGCAGTATTTT.

J is TRBJ1-5 and V is TRBV7-2; perhaps TRBD1 as D (6 bases). The V and J ends lost 1 base and 6 bases respectively, with 13 bases between them. The CDR3 totals 15 residues. CDR1 is SGHTA, CDR2 FQGNSA, per germline. The CDR3 here is CASSLGQAFGQPQHF. In DNA form, the CDR3 reads TGTGCCAGCAGCTTAGGACAGGCATTCGGTCAGCCCCAGCATTTT. Full variable domain (missing parts from reference TRBV7-2 and TRBJ1-5): GAGVSQSPSNKVTEKGKDVELRCDPISGHTALYWYRQSLGQGLEFLIYFQGNSAPDKSGLPSDRFSAERTGGSVSTLTIQRTQQEDSAVYLCASSLGQAFGQPQHFGDGTRLSIL.

This clonotype occurred many times. The rearrangement joins TRBV7-6 to TRBJ2-2; TRBD1 is a possible D gene (6 bases). Per germline, CDR1 SGHVS and CDR2 FNYEAQ. This CDR3 is built from 15 residues. V was trimmed by 1 base and J by 4 bases, leaving 10 bases between them. Written as DNA, the CDR3 is TGTGCCAGCAGCTTAGTGGCCAGGGGCACCGGGGAGCTGTTTTTT. Translated: CASSLVARGTGELFF.

This clonotype came up a few times. Its ends do not fully match the called genes, so a read error is possible. The rearrangement links TRBV7-7 to TRBJ2-1; either TRBD1 or TRBD2 may fit D (6 bases each). Germline-derived CDR1 and CDR2 are SSHAT and FNYEAQ (reference sequence). CDR3 size: 15 residues. The DNA for the CDR3 is TGTGCTAGCAGCCCCCAGGGGAGCGGGTACAATGAGCAGTTCTTC. Amino acids: CASSPQGSGYNEQFF.

This clonotype was detected ten times or more. The V call is TRBV20-1, the J call TRBJ1-1; maybe TRBD1 (5 bases). This CDR3 comprises 13 residues. Germline V gene sequence: CDR1 DFQATT, CDR2 SNEGSKA (reference sequence). V was clipped by 8 bases and J by 1 base, with 14 bases between them. DNA for the CDR3: TGCAGTTTCAGCAGGGTCGGGAACACTGAAGCTTTCTTT. Protein sequence: CSFSRVGNTEAFF.